The 32 T cell receptor beta chains given below trace back to one sample, sequenced in a study of cytomegalovirus exposure and HLA in healthy donors. The PCR ran on 60 Vbeta and 13 Jbeta primers. Assay used: immunoSEQ multiplex PCR; TCRdb lists only in-frame clones, some missing. The data hold more than 90,000 clones, with 55% to 80% observed a single time. Sequencing was performed on PBMCs. The origin of the receptors is a woman between 25 and 40 years old in good health and CMV-seronegative.

The chain employs TRBV5-6 and TRBJ2-3; D gene uncertain. The CDR3 totals 13 residues. V dropped 1 base and J dropped 4 bases, with 7 bases sitting between them. CDR1 SGHDT and CDR2 YYEEEE come from the germline V gene. The CDR3 DNA follows: TGTGCCAGCAGCTTGCGGTCGGCAGATACGCAGTATTTT. Its translation: CASSLRSADTQYF.

The chain recombines TRBV7-9 with TRBJ2-7, with 11 positions matching TRBD2. V shed 4 bases, J shed 2 bases, and the junction held 4 bases outside the gene matches. The CDR3 totals 15 residues. Germline values: CDR1 SEHNR, CDR2 FQNEAQ (reference sequence). CDR3 sequence: CASSSVAGGAYEQYF. CDR3 in DNA: TGTGCCAGCAGCTCCGTAGCGGGAGGGGCCTACGAGCAGTACTTC. Drawing the rest from reference TRBV7-9 and TRBJ2-7, the complete variable domain is DTGVSQNPRHKITKRGQNVTFRCDPISEHNRLYWYRQTLGQGPEFLTYFQNEAQLEKSRLLSDRFSAERPKGSFSTLEIQRTEQGDSAMYLCASSSVAGGAYEQYFGPGTRLTVT.

The chain recombines TRBV7-9 with TRBJ1-4; D call uncertain. Trimming took 5 bases from V and 7 from J, leaving 17 bases between them. The germline V gene encodes CDR1 SEHNR and CDR2 FQNEAQ (reference sequence). This CDR3 has 15 residues. CDR3 DNA: TGTGCCAGCAGCCTGTCGACCGGGAAGGGTGAAAAACTGTTTTTT. Residues: CASSLSTGKGEKLFF.

V usage is TRBV2 and J usage is TRBJ2-3, with D perhaps TRBD2 (5 bases). The V and J ends lost 7 bases and 1 base respectively, with 15 bases between them. CDR3 length equals 15 residues. Per the germline V gene, CDR1 is SNHLY and CDR2 is FYNNEI. CDR3: CASTPSLTGTDTQYF. CDR3 nucleotide sequence: TGTGCCAGCACCCCTAGCCTAACCGGCACAGATACGCAGTATTTT.

To note about this clone: Other DNA variants within this sample encode the same CDR3. The chain employs TRBV2 and TRBJ2-1; 8 bases agree with TRBD1. This CDR3 region has 14 residues. Germline-derived CDR1 and CDR2 are SNHLY and FYNNEI. The trim removed 5 bases at V and 3 bases at J, leaving 3 bases unmatched. The CDR3 sequence: CASSRQGNYNEQFF. Here the CDR3 DNA reads TGTGCCAGCAGTAGACAGGGGAACTACAATGAGCAGTTCTTC.

The J gene is TRBJ1-5, the V gene TRBV4-3, with no clear D. This CDR3 has 15 residues. V was clipped by 0 bases and J by 2 bases, with 8 bases between them. Germline V gene lookup returns CDR1 LGHNA and CDR2 YSLEER. CDR3 nucleotides: TGCGCCAGCAGCCAAGATCGGGTGGGCAATCAGCCCCAGCATTTT. The encoded protein is CASSQDRVGNQPQHF.

In regard to this clone: This sample also contains other DNA sequences that code for the same CDR3. The genes are TRBV7-8 and TRBJ2-5, with 9 bases identical to TRBD1. V gave up 5 bases and J gave up 5 bases; unmatched junction bases: 6. The CDR3 consists of 14 residues. The germline gives CDR1 SGHVS, CDR2 FQNEAQ. The CDR3 is CASSTGTGIETQYF. CDR3 DNA: TGTGCCAGCAGCACGGGGACAGGGATCGAGACCCAGTACTTC.

In DNA form, the CDR3 reads TGTGCCAGCAGCTTGCAGGCCCCAGGGGGTGGGAATTCACCCCTCCACTTT. This sequence encodes CASSLQAPGGGNSPLHF. The chain recombines TRBV7-2 with TRBJ1-6; TRBD1 matches 7 bases. Losses at the gene ends were 3 bases for V and 7 bases for J; bases not matched to a gene: 12. The CDR3 covers 17 residues. Germline V gene sequence: CDR1 SGHTA, CDR2 FQGNSA.

The chain joins TRBV6-6 to TRBJ2-7; perhaps TRBD1 as D (5 bases). From germline, CDR1 is MNHNY and CDR2 SVGAGI (reference sequence). There are 13 residues in the CDR3. Trimming pared 2 bases from V and 4 bases from J, leaving 9 bases between. This CDR3 reads CASSYRGLYEQYF. The CDR3 nucleotides are TGTGCCAGCAGTTACAGGGGTTTATACGAGCAGTACTTC.

The genes are TRBV9 and TRBJ2-6; D remains unclear. Trimming took 0 bases from V and 4 from J, leaving 14 bases between them. Germline CDR1 SGDLS, CDR2 YYNGEE. The CDR3 covers 17 residues. The CDR3 spells CASSVVSRGGGANVLTF. DNA of the CDR3: TGTGCCAGCAGCGTAGTTAGTCGCGGCGGAGGGGCCAACGTCCTGACTTTC.

This chain joins TRBV4-2 and TRBJ2-3; D not resolved. V lost 2 bases and J lost 4, with 10 bases in between. The length of the CDR3 is 14 residues. The germline V gene encodes CDR1 LGHNA and CDR2 YNFKEQ. CDR3 DNA sequence: TGTGCCAGCAGCCAACAACCGGGTGCAGATACGCAGTATTTT. Translated: CASSQQPGADTQYF.

The chain is built from TRBV7-6 and TRBJ1-5; TRBD1 might be the D (5 bases). Looked up from germline, CDR1 is SGHVS and CDR2 is FNYEAQ. The CDR3 spans 16 residues. V was trimmed by 4 bases and J by 0 bases, leaving 13 bases between them. CDR3 bases: TGTGCCAGCAGCTCTGACAGCGAATATAGCAATCAGCCCCAGCATTTT. This encodes CASSSDSEYSNQPQHF.

The chain links TRBV30 to TRBJ2-1; 7 bases are shared with TRBD2. Losses at the gene ends were 3 bases for V and 9 bases for J; bases not matched to a gene: 11. The germline CDR1 and CDR2 sequences are GTSNPN and SVGIG (reference sequence). This CDR3 region has 14 residues. CDR3 nucleotides: TGTGCCTGGAGCGAAGGGAGGGCCTCTGGTGAGCAGTTCTTC. Residues: CAWSEGRASGEQFF. The full variable domain, with the rest looked up from reference TRBV30 and TRBJ2-1, is SQTIHQWPATLVQPVGSPLSLECTVEGTSNPNLYWYRQAAGRGLQLLFYSVGIGQISSEVPQNLSASRPQDRQFILSSKKLLLSDSGFYLCAWSEGRASGEQFFGPGTRLTVL.

This chain's CDR3 is CASAGGPGEQYF. The CDR3 region has the DNA TGTGCCAGCGCCGGGGGGCCGGGGGAGCAGTACTTC. The rearrangement uses TRBV27 and TRBJ2-7; D possibly corresponds to TRBD2 (7 bases). This CDR3 comprises 12 residues. Trimming shortened V by 8 bases and J by 7 bases, and 15 bases separated the two germline ends. The V gene's germline CDR1 is MNHEY and CDR2 SMNVEV (reference sequence).

The gene calls are TRBV6-1 and TRBJ2-4; 12 nucleotides match TRBD1. V was clipped by 4 bases and J by 3 bases; unmatched bases: 13. The CDR3 runs to 19 residues. Germline V CDR1 and CDR2: MNHNS, SASEGT. CDR3 DNA: TGTGCCAGCAGTGCGATACCCGGGACAGGGGGCGAGGGCAAAAACATTCAGTACTTC. It translates to CASSAIPGTGGEGKNIQYF.

A single count supports this clone. The junction does not match germline at one end; this may be a read error. V gene TRBV7-6 combines with J gene TRBJ2-1; weak D call: TRBD2 (5 bases). Germline CDR1 and CDR2: SGHVS and FNYEAQ. The CDR3 loop spans 12 amino acids. DNA for the CDR3: TGTGCCAGCAGCTTAGTGGGCGGGCAGGCGCTCTTC. Its protein is CASSLVGGQALF.

This clone came up a few times. V usage is TRBV15 and J usage is TRBJ1-1; the D is unclear. The germline V gene has CDR1 LNHNV and CDR2 YYDKDF (reference sequence). Trimming removed 5 bases from V and 1 base from J, with 8 bases in between. This CDR3 has 13 residues. The CDR3 nucleotides read TGTGCCACCAGCCACACACGGAACACTGAAGCTTTCTTT. Protein: CATSHTRNTEAFF.

Only one count was recorded for this clone. The chain has TRBV6-1 and TRBJ1-1, with a tentative D call TRBD1 (6 bases). V was shortened by 6 bases and J by 6 bases, with 11 bases between the two germline ends. CDR1 and CDR2 (germline): MNHNS, SASEGT. The CDR3 length is 12 residues. The DNA of the CDR3 is TGTGCCAGCAGGAACAGGGATTCTGAAGCTTTCTTT. Its translation: CASRNRDSEAFF.

V usage is TRBV27 and J usage is TRBJ1-2, with TRBD1 matching over 7 bases. CDR1 MNHEY and CDR2 SMNVEV come from the germline V gene (reference sequence). Losses at the gene ends were 4 bases for V and 6 bases for J; bases not matched to a gene: 5. This CDR3 contains 13 residues. The CDR3 spells CASSYRGGHGYTF. The CDR3 DNA sequence: TGTGCCAGCAGTTACAGGGGCGGTCATGGCTACACCTTC.

This clone occurred a few times. V and J are TRBV10-2 and TRBJ1-1, with D unresolved. The CDR3 has 12 residues. Per the germline V gene, CDR1 is WSHSY and CDR2 is SAAADI. V was cut by 4 bases and J by 3 bases, with 6 bases left in between. CDR3 nucleotides: TGCGCCAGCAGTGCAACGGACACTGAAGCTTTCTTT. Protein product: CASSATDTEAFF.

J is TRBJ1-2 and V is TRBV14, with D hard to call. CDR1 is SGHDN and CDR2 is FVKESK in the germline V gene. The CDR3 is 14 residues long. V was clipped by 0 bases and J by 4 bases, with 9 bases between them. CDR3 protein: CASSQDHGVYGYTF. The CDR3 DNA sequence: TGTGCCAGCAGCCAAGATCACGGAGTCTATGGCTACACCTTC. Using reference TRBV14 and TRBJ1-2 for the parts outside the CDR3, the full variable domain is EAGVTQFPSHSVIEKGQTVTLRCDPISGHDNLYWYRRVMGKEIKFLLHFVKESKQDESGMPNNRFLAERTGGTYSTLKVQPAELEDSGVYFCASSQDHGVYGYTFGSGTRLTVV.

As for this clone: One end of the junction does not line up with germline, which may come from a read error. The rearrangement uses TRBV7-7 and TRBJ2-1, with 8 bases aligning to TRBD1. This CDR3 comprises 19 residues. CDR1 SSHAT and CDR2 FNYEAQ come from the germline V gene (reference sequence). The CDR3 is CASSLSPLTDRGYYNEQFF. In nucleotides, the CDR3 is TGTGCTAGCAGCCTTTCACCCTTGACTGACAGGGGATATTACAATGAGCAGTTCTTC.

The chain combines TRBV7-9 with TRBJ1-5; tentatively, D is TRBD1 (6 bases). Trimming left V 1 base short and J 6 bases short, with 16 bases between. Germline values: CDR1 SEHNR, CDR2 FQNEAQ (reference sequence). The CDR3 is 16 amino acids. CDR3 sequence: CASSLGRGARGQPQHF. The CDR3 bases are TGTGCCAGCAGCTTAGGCCGGGGGGCCCGGGGTCAGCCCCAGCATTTT.

This clone has only a few counts. The V call is TRBV28, the J call TRBJ1-2; TRBD1 is a possible D gene (5 bases). V lost 2 bases to trimming and J lost 3 bases, with 10 bases between them. This CDR3 is 14 amino acids long. Germline CDR1 MDHEN, CDR2 SYDVKM. The CDR3 DNA reads as TGTGCCAGCAGTTTAACATCGGGGGACTATGGCTACACCTTC. Its translation: CASSLTSGDYGYTF.

This chain links TRBV15 with TRBJ2-1; TRBD2 matches at 10 bases. The CDR3 contains 15 residues. The trim removed 3 bases at V and 6 bases at J, leaving 5 bases unmatched. The germline V gene encodes CDR1 LNHNV and CDR2 YYDKDF (reference sequence). CDR3 nucleotides: TGTGCCACCAGCAGTGAAGGACTAGCGGTCAATGAGCAGTTCTTC. It is translated as CATSSEGLAVNEQFF.

The DNA for the CDR3 is TGCGCCAGCAGCCAAATGGGCAGGGAACACGAGCAGTACTTC. This sequence encodes CASSQMGREHEQYF. The V call is TRBV4-1, the J call TRBJ2-7; the D gene is possibly TRBD1 (5 bases). The CDR3 is 14 residues long. CDR1 MGHRA and CDR2 YSYEKL come from the germline V gene. V lost 2 bases to trimming and J lost 5 bases, with 13 bases between them.

This clone appeared a single time. One end of the junction varies from germline; a read error may be responsible. V usage is TRBV7-7 and J usage is TRBJ2-7; D perhaps matches TRBD1 (5 bases). Germline CDR1 and CDR2: SSHAT and FNYEAQ (reference sequence). The CDR3 totals 17 residues. This chain's CDR3 is CASSFSRTPGNCYEQYF. The CDR3 bases are TGTGCTAGCAGCTTTTCTAGGACACCCGGAAATTGCTACGAGCAGTACTTC.

J is TRBJ2-1 and V is TRBV9; unclear D gene. Germline-derived CDR1 and CDR2 are SGDLS and YYNGEE. Trimming left V 0 bases short and J 0 bases short, with 10 bases between. The CDR3 length is 16 residues. In nucleotides, the CDR3 is TGTGCCAGCAGCGTAGGCCGGGTCAGCTCCTACAATGAGCAGTTCTTC. It translates to CASSVGRVSSYNEQFF.

This chain links TRBV5-4 with TRBJ2-5; D is ambiguous. The V gene lost 1 base and the J gene lost 2 bases, with 9 bases spanning the gap. The CDR3 runs to 14 residues. Germline V gene lookup returns CDR1 SGHNT and CDR2 YYREEE (reference sequence). CDR3 coding DNA: TGTGCCAGCAGCTTGATGCAGGTTCAAGAGACCCAGTACTTC. Translation: CASSLMQVQETQYF. Combining the CDR3 with reference TRBV5-4 and TRBJ2-5 gives the whole variable domain ETGVTQSPTHLIKTRGQQVTLRCSSQSGHNTVSWYQQALGQGPQFIFQYYREEENGRGNFPPRFSGLQFPNYSSELNVNALELDDSALYLCASSLMQVQETQYFGPGTRLLVL.

J is TRBJ1-3 and V is TRBV4-2; D not certain. Trimming pared 0 bases from V and 0 bases from J, leaving 6 bases between. This CDR3 contains 15 residues. Germline lookup yields CDR1 LGHNA and CDR2 YNFKEQ. The CDR3 region has the DNA TGTGCCAGCAGCCAAGATGCGAGCTCTGGAAACACCATATATTTT. Its translation is CASSQDASSGNTIYF.

V usage is TRBV6-1 and J usage is TRBJ2-5; 12 bases agree with TRBD2. In germline, CDR1 is MNHNS, CDR2 SASEGT. The CDR3 sequence is 18 residues long. The V and J ends lost 2 bases and 0 bases, in that order; junction bases with no gene match: 7. The CDR3 bases are TGTGCCAGCAGTGAAAGGGCTAGCGGGAGGGGGTACCAAGAGACCCAGTACTTC. Translation: CASSERASGRGYQETQYF.

In this sample, this clone turned up a few times. The rearrangement uses TRBV6-1 and TRBJ2-5; 7 positions match TRBD1. This CDR3 region has 15 residues. V lost 5 bases, J lost 6 bases, and 12 bases stayed unmatched. Per the germline V gene, CDR1 is MNHNS and CDR2 is SASEGT. CDR3 loop: CASSTLRGLDQTQYF. In DNA, the CDR3 is TGTGCCAGCAGTACCTTGAGGGGGCTAGATCAGACCCAGTACTTC.